These 22 T cell receptor beta chains share one sample of origin, sequenced in a study of metastatic and nonmetastatic thyroid tumors. The entire patient cohort was treatment-naive prior to thyroid surgery. TCRdb re-called the PCR reads through MiXCR. The repertoire holds around 45,000 clones, with under 4% as singletons. Material for sequencing was blood. The receptor source for this set is a female donor with papillary thyroid cancer or a benign thyroid nodule (not recorded which). Some clones in this sample may be carry-over from other donors' samples.

For this clone: An end of the junction does not agree with germline; a read error may underlie this. The gene calls are TRBV2 and TRBJ2-3, with 8 bases fitting TRBD1. Germline V gives CDR1 SNHLY, CDR2 FYNNEI. The CDR3 has 13 residues. CDR3 loop: CASSEAPRQGAPF. The CDR3 DNA sequence: TGTGCCAGCAGTGAGGCGCCTCGGCAGGGGGCGCCCTTT.

In its sample, this clone was seen many times. The V and J genes are TRBV5-1 and TRBJ2-1, with D possibly TRBD2 on 5 matching bases. This CDR3 comprises 14 residues. CDR1 SGHRS and CDR2 YFSETQ come from the germline V gene. The V end lost 4 bases, the J end lost 5 bases, and 13 bases lay between the germline ends. For the CDR3, the DNA is TGCGCCAGCAGCCCAAGGACGGGAAACAATGAGCAGTTCTTC. This sequence encodes CASSPRTGNNEQFF.

This chain connects TRBV7-7 to TRBJ1-1; a possible D gene is TRBD1 (6 bases). CDR1 and CDR2 (germline): SSHAT, FNYEAQ (reference sequence). The CDR3 contains 15 residues. V lost 5 bases and J 5 bases, leaving 18 bases between the germline ends. The CDR3 is CASSPLSGARTEAFF. Here the CDR3 DNA reads TGTGCCAGCAGCCCCCTATCGGGGGCAAGGACTGAAGCTTTCTTT.

The V gene is TRBV6-4, the J gene TRBJ2-2; the D call may be TRBD1 or TRBD2 (6 bases each). The germline V gene has CDR1 MRHNA and CDR2 SNTAGT. With 6 bases removed from V and 3 bases from J, the gap between germline ends came to 11 bases. CDR3 length: 14 amino acids. CDR3 coding DNA: TGTGCCAGCAGCCCCGGGGGCGACACCGGGGAGCTGTTTTTT. Its translation is CASSPGGDTGELFF.

The J gene is TRBJ1-1, the V gene TRBV19; D is unresolved. The CDR3 spans 14 residues. Germline V gives CDR1 LNHDA, CDR2 SQIVND (reference sequence). V lost 5 bases, J lost 4 bases, and 14 bases lay in between. This chain's CDR3 is CASSAAVRVTEAFF. CDR3 bases: TGTGCCAGTAGTGCTGCAGTGCGCGTCACTGAAGCTTTCTTT.

This clone was detected many times. The rearrangement links TRBV9 to TRBJ2-1; 12 bases map to TRBD2. This CDR3 region has 19 residues. Germline values: CDR1 SGDLS, CDR2 YYNGEE. The V and J ends lost 0 bases and 3 bases, in that order; junction bases with no gene match: 10. The CDR3: CASSVAGLAGTQNYNEQFF. Written as DNA, the CDR3 is TGTGCCAGCAGCGTAGCGGGACTAGCGGGCACTCAAAACTACAATGAGCAGTTCTTC.

The V call is TRBV6-1, the J call TRBJ1-1, with D possibly being TRBD1 (6 bases). Per the germline V gene, CDR1 is MNHNS and CDR2 is SASEGT. The CDR3 contains 13 residues. Trimming took off 7 bases at V and 7 bases at J, with 16 bases between the two ends. CDR3 coding DNA: TGTGCCAGCATCAGCAGGGGAGAGGGTGAAGCTTTCTTT. It yields the protein CASISRGEGEAFF.

This clone occurred a few times. This chain links TRBV7-9 with TRBJ1-2; unclear D gene. From germline, CDR1 is SEHNR and CDR2 FQNEAQ (reference sequence). The CDR3 consists of 15 residues. V dropped 5 bases and J dropped 0 bases, with 13 bases sitting between them. CDR3 loop: CASSPGRNPNYGYTF. The CDR3 bases are TGTGCCAGCAGCCCTGGACGGAACCCTAACTATGGCTACACCTTC. Combining the CDR3 with reference TRBV7-9 and TRBJ1-2 gives the whole variable domain DTGVSQNPRHKITKRGQNVTFRCDPISEHNRLYWYRQTLGQGPEFLTYFQNEAQLEKSRLLSDRFSAERPKGSFSTLEIQRTEQGDSAMYLCASSPGRNPNYGYTFGSGTRLTVV.

This chain joins TRBV6-1 and TRBJ2-7, with D perhaps TRBD1 (5 bases). V lost 6 bases and J 5 bases, leaving 14 bases between the germline ends. CDR1 and CDR2 from the germline V gene are MNHNS and SASEGT. The CDR3 has 13 residues. CDR3 amino acids: CASSTYSGNEQYF. DNA for the CDR3: TGTGCCAGCAGCACATACTCAGGGAACGAGCAGTACTTC.

The chain joins TRBV6-2 or TRBV6-3 to TRBJ1-1; D gene unclear. Trimming removed 5 bases from V and 1 base from J, with 8 bases in between. CDR3 length: 13 residues. Germline CDR1 MNHEY, CDR2 SVGEGT. In DNA, the CDR3 is TGTGCCAGCAGTCAAACAAGGAACACTGAAGCTTTCTTT. Its protein is CASSQTRNTEAFF.

This clone was detected ten times or more. A read error is possible here, since a much larger clone lies one base away. This chain links TRBV9 with TRBJ1-1; TRBD1 agrees at 9 bases. The CDR3 spans 14 residues. V lost 0 bases to trimming and J lost 3 bases; unmatched junction nucleotides: 0. Germline CDR1 and CDR2: SGDLS and YYNGEE. Here the CDR3 DNA reads TGTGCCAGCAGCGTAGGGGACAGGGACACTGAAGCTTTCTTT. Translated, it gives CASSVGDRDTEAFF.

The gene calls are TRBV6-9 and TRBJ1-3; D is unclear. The CDR3 has 17 residues. The germline V and J ends were trimmed by 4 bases and 0 bases, with 16 bases remaining between them. The V gene's germline CDR1 is MNHGY and CDR2 SVAAGI. In nucleotides, the CDR3 is TGTGCCAGCAGTTCGCTCCGGGTCCCGCTCTCTGGAAACACCATATATTTT. Its protein is CASSSLRVPLSGNTIYF.

On this clone: Compared with germline, one end of the junction differs, possibly owing to a read error. This rearrangement joins TRBV20-1 to TRBJ2-1, with a tentative D call TRBD2 (7 bases). This CDR3 has 13 residues. Germline V gene sequence: CDR1 DFQATT, CDR2 SNEGSKA (reference sequence). The CDR3 loop reads CGAPSGGGVEQFF. The CDR3 nucleotides read TGCGGTGCTCCGAGCGGAGGGGGGGTCGAGCAGTTCTTC.

This clone occurred many times. The V and J genes are TRBV5-1 and TRBJ1-1; no clear D gene. Germline CDR1 and CDR2: SGHRS and YFSETQ. This CDR3 region has 14 residues. V dropped 0 bases and J dropped 2 bases, with 8 bases sitting between them. The CDR3 reads CASSLDTPNTEAFF. The CDR3 bases are TGCGCCAGCAGCTTGGACACCCCCAACACTGAAGCTTTCTTT.

This clone was counted between two and nine times. The chain employs TRBV11-2 and TRBJ1-3; D gene uncertain. Germline loops: CDR1 SGHAT, CDR2 FQNNGV. Trimming took off 5 bases at V and 2 bases at J, with 16 bases between the two ends. The CDR3 is made up of 16 amino acids. CDR3 amino acids: CASSPRTVPPGNTIYF. CDR3 DNA sequence: TGTGCCAGCAGCCCACGGACGGTGCCCCCTGGAAACACCATATATTTT. Full variable domain (rest looked up from reference TRBV11-2 and TRBJ1-3): EAGVAQSPRYKIIEKRQSVAFWCNPISGHATLYWYQQILGQGPKLLIQFQNNGVVDDSQLPKDRFSAERLKGVDSTLKIQPAKLEDSAVYLCASSPRTVPPGNTIYFGEGSWLTVV.

The chain recombines TRBV6-2 or TRBV6-3 with TRBJ2-7; TRBD2 matches at 8 bases. The germline CDR1 and CDR2 sequences are MNHEY and SVGEGT. CDR3 length: 16 residues. V was pared by 5 bases and J by 5 bases, with 14 bases of the junction left unmatched. The CDR3 sequence: CASSLRGSGSLHEQYF. In nucleotides, the CDR3 is TGTGCCAGCAGTCTCCGAGGAAGCGGGAGTCTCCACGAGCAGTACTTC.

In this sample, this clone turned up a few times. This chain joins TRBV7-2 and TRBJ1-2, with 7 positions matching TRBD1. The germline V gene has CDR1 SGHTA and CDR2 FQGNSA. Unmatched junction bases numbered 3, after V lost 1 base and J lost 4 bases. The CDR3 sequence is 14 residues long. CDR3 sequence reads: CASSLGRDSYGYTF. CDR3 nucleotide sequence: TGTGCCAGCAGCTTAGGTCGGGACAGCTATGGCTACACCTTC.

This clone appeared many times. The chain joins TRBV3-1 to TRBJ2-1; the D is unclear. Germline V gene lookup returns CDR1 LGHDT and CDR2 YNNKEL (reference sequence). V was cut by 5 bases and J by 0 bases, with 11 bases left in between. The CDR3 spans 15 residues. The CDR3 coding sequence is TGTGCCAGCAGCGGCGACGGAAGCTCCTACAATGAGCAGTTCTTC. The encoded protein is CASSGDGSSYNEQFF.

The CDR3 is CSAGEGQFGYEQYF. CDR3 in DNA: TGCAGTGCTGGTGAGGGACAGTTCGGGTACGAGCAGTACTTC. This rearrangement joins TRBV20-1 to TRBJ2-7; 7 positions agree with TRBD1. Germline V gene lookup returns CDR1 DFQATT and CDR2 SNEGSKA (reference sequence). The V segment lost 5 bases and the J segment 4 bases; nucleotides outside the gene matches: 11. CDR3 length: 14 residues.

This clone came up many times. This chain uses TRBV6-1 with TRBJ1-5, with 7 bases identical to TRBD1. Per germline, CDR1 MNHNS and CDR2 SASEGT. CDR3 length: 15 residues. V lost 9 bases to trimming and J lost 4 bases; unmatched junction nucleotides: 12. CDR3 DNA: TGTGCCAGTCGGAAAGCCGGGACAGAAAATCAGCCCCAGCATTTT. Protein product: CASRKAGTENQPQHF.

The rearrangement uses TRBV12-3 or TRBV12-4 and TRBJ2-1, with D unresolved. The V end was cut by 3 bases, the J end by 4 bases, with 7 bases between. This CDR3 spans 13 amino acids. The CDR3 DNA follows: TGTGCCAGCAGTTTGGGTATTTACAATGAGCAGTTCTTC. Translated, it gives CASSLGIYNEQFF.

This CDR3 is CASRDERSEAFF. Written as DNA, the CDR3 is TGCGCCAGCAGAGACGAACGGAGTGAAGCTTTCTTT. The chain recombines TRBV5-1 with TRBJ1-1, with no clear D. The CDR3 has 12 amino acids. Deletions cut 5 bases from V and 7 bases from J, with 12 bases between. Germline lookup yields CDR1 SGHRS and CDR2 YFSETQ.